A single sample gave rise to the 15 T cell receptor beta chains below, sequenced in a study of PD-L1 blockade in urothelial cancer. The data were produced by immunoSEQ multiplex PCR, yet TCRdb's version contains in-frame clones alone and is incomplete. The sample contains 50,000 to 70,000 clones, approximately 78% of which appear only once. Time point noted: pretreatment peripheral blood. The sample was PBMCs, taken around atezolizumab (anti-PD-L1) treatment. Receptors were obtained from a man aged 70-80 years with urothelial cancer.

This clone was found a few times. The chain joins TRBV9 to TRBJ1-1; no clear D gene. The germline V gene has CDR1 SGDLS and CDR2 YYNGEE. The CDR3 has 13 amino acids. Between the trimmed V and J ends, which lost 0 bases and 10 bases, there was a span of 13 bases. The CDR3 here is CASSVGTTGRAFF. For the CDR3, the DNA is TGTGCCAGCAGCGTAGGAACCACCGGGAGAGCTTTCTTT.

The chain combines TRBV2 with TRBJ2-5; 7 bases map to TRBD2. This CDR3 is built from 15 residues. CDR1 is SNHLY, CDR2 FYNNEI, per germline. The V gene end was trimmed by 8 bases and the J gene end by 0 bases; junction bases not matched to a gene: 9. CDR3 loop: CASGGVAGNQETQYF. The CDR3 bases are TGTGCCAGCGGGGGAGTAGCGGGTAACCAAGAGACCCAGTACTTC.

This clone was seen a few times. The chain carries TRBV29-1 and TRBJ1-1; possibly TRBD1 for D (5 bases). Germline V gene data show CDR1 as SQVTM and CDR2 as ANQGSEA. Trimming removed 4 bases from V and 3 bases from J, with 6 bases in between. This CDR3 comprises 11 residues. The CDR3 here is CSVVGDTEAFF. The CDR3 coding sequence is TGCAGCGTTGTAGGGGACACTGAAGCTTTCTTT.

The gene calls are TRBV7-9 and TRBJ1-5, with 9 bases identical to TRBD1. Germline V gene sequence: CDR1 SEHNR, CDR2 FQNEAQ (reference sequence). Losses at the gene ends were 5 bases for V and 3 bases for J; bases not matched to a gene: 2. The CDR3 is 14 residues long. CDR3 protein: CASSRTGANQPQHF. The CDR3 nucleotides are TGTGCCAGCAGCCGGACAGGGGCCAATCAGCCCCAGCATTTT.

The V call is TRBV5-1, the J call TRBJ2-7; D possibly corresponds to TRBD1 (6 bases). Germline CDR1 SGHRS, CDR2 YFSETQ. V was clipped by 5 bases and J by 0 bases, with 12 bases between them. The CDR3 has 14 amino acids. DNA for the CDR3: TGCGCCAGCAGTTGGGACACCAGCTCCTACGAGCAGTACTTC. Protein product: CASSWDTSSYEQYF.

J is TRBJ2-7 and V is TRBV27; perhaps TRBD1 as D (6 bases). V gave up 3 bases and J gave up 3 bases, with 12 bases separating them. This CDR3 comprises 14 residues. Germline assignment: CDR1 MNHEY and CDR2 SMNVEV (reference sequence). As DNA, the CDR3 is TGTGCCAGCAGTTTTTTTCAGGGGAGCTACGAGCAGTACTTC. Translating gives CASSFFQGSYEQYF.

The chain carries TRBV7-9 and TRBJ2-1, with TRBD1 matching 11 bases. This CDR3 has 16 amino acids. CDR1 and CDR2 (germline): SEHNR, FQNEAQ (reference sequence). V gave up 3 bases and J gave up 3 bases; unmatched junction bases: 4. This chain's CDR3 is CASSFGGTGGYNEQFF. The CDR3 nucleotides read TGTGCCAGCAGCTTTGGCGGGACAGGGGGCTACAATGAGCAGTTCTTC.

This chain joins TRBV6-1 and TRBJ2-3, with TRBD2 matching over 12 bases. The trim removed 2 bases at V and 4 bases at J, leaving 1 base unmatched. Looked up from germline, CDR1 is MNHNS and CDR2 is SASEGT. The CDR3 is 15 residues long. The CDR3 nucleotides are TGTGCCAGCAGTGAACTAGCGGGAGGGCCAGATACGCAGTATTTT. Translating it yields CASSELAGGPDTQYF.

The CDR3 reads CASSFHGGGSLQETQYF. In nucleotides, the CDR3 is TGTGCCAGCAGCTTTCATGGGGGCGGGAGCCTACAAGAGACCCAGTACTTC. This rearrangement joins TRBV5-5 to TRBJ2-5, with D possibly TRBD2 on 7 matching bases. Germline V gene lookup returns CDR1 SGHKS and CDR2 YYEKEE (reference sequence). V lost 2 bases and J 2 bases, leaving 19 bases between the germline ends. This CDR3 has 17 amino acids.

V and J are TRBV7-2 and TRBJ2-1; the D gene is possibly TRBD1 (6 bases). From germline, CDR1 is SGHTA and CDR2 FQGNSA. V was shortened by 5 bases and J by 4 bases, with 24 bases between the two germline ends. The CDR3 consists of 18 residues. The CDR3 sequence: CASSPGTLKGESYNEQFF. In DNA, the CDR3 is TGTGCCAGCAGCCCCGGGACACTAAAGGGAGAATCTTACAATGAGCAGTTCTTC.

This clone has more than one count but fewer than ten. The chain is built from TRBV5-1 and TRBJ2-7; TRBD2 matches at 8 bases. The trim removed 4 bases at V and 7 bases at J, leaving 10 bases unmatched. From germline, CDR1 is SGHRS and CDR2 YFSETQ. The length of the CDR3 is 14 residues. The CDR3 DNA sequence: TGCGCCAGCAGCGCCAGCGGGAGAGCATGGGAGCAGTACTTC. Translation: CASSASGRAWEQYF.

The chain links TRBV5-1 to TRBJ2-7, with a possible D match to TRBD1 (5 bases). V was trimmed by 0 bases and J by 3 bases, leaving 10 bases between them. Germline-derived CDR1 and CDR2 are SGHRS and YFSETQ. This CDR3 has 14 amino acids. The DNA of the CDR3 is TGCGCCAGCAGCTTGGTCAGGGTTGACTACGAGCAGTACTTC. This codes for CASSLVRVDYEQYF.

CDR3: CASSLETGHYNEQFF. As DNA, the CDR3 is TGTGCCAGCAGCTTAGAGACAGGGCACTACAATGAGCAGTTCTTC. This chain connects TRBV11-2 to TRBJ2-1; 7 bases align to TRBD1. Trimming removed 0 bases from V and 3 bases from J; junction bases left unmatched: 2. Germline loops: CDR1 SGHAT, CDR2 FQNNGV. There are 15 residues in the CDR3.

The chain is built from TRBV18 and TRBJ2-7, with D perhaps matching TRBD1 (8 bases). The CDR3 runs 15 residues. The germline CDR1 and CDR2 sequences are KGHSH and LQKENI. V dropped 4 bases and J dropped 7 bases, with 20 bases sitting between them. CDR3 region: CASSQQGGMDDEQYF. The CDR3 DNA follows: TGTGCCAGCTCACAACAGGGGGGGATGGATGATGAGCAGTACTTC.

The chain has TRBV29-1 and TRBJ1-2; 7 bases match TRBD1. The V gene end was trimmed by 8 bases and the J gene end by 5 bases; junction bases not matched to a gene: 5. Germline V gene lookup returns CDR1 SQVTM and CDR2 ANQGSEA. The CDR3 spans 11 residues. The DNA for the CDR3 is TGCAGCTCGGGACAGCTTTATGGCTACACCTTC. The encoded protein is CSSGQLYGYTF. The variable domain in full, with the rest retrieved from reference TRBV29-1 and TRBJ1-2, is SAVISQKPSRDICQRGTSLTIQCQVDSQVTMMFWYRQQPGQSLTLIATANQGSEATYESGFVIDKFPISRPNLTFSTLTVSNMSPEDSSIYLCSSGQLYGYTFGSGTRLTVV.